The rows below give T cell receptor beta chains drawn from one sample of a study of shared clonotypes between healthy human individuals. The assay was immunoSEQ multiplex PCR, and TCRdb's table has in-frame clones only and misses some. The sample comprises more than 2,000,000 clones, roughly 93% of which are singletons, and roughly 0.36% rests with the top ten. Sample: naive CD4+ T cells from PBMCs. Receptor source: a man aged 18-30 years in good health. Some clones in this sample may be carry-over from other donors' samples. The CDR3 runs from the conserved cysteine through the conserved F or W. D genes are given only for firm matches. Rows may omit the clone size; those that give it use once, few, many or a size class.

TRBV7-3,TRBJ2-2,-,-,CASSLGSGLDGELFF,TGTGCCAGCAGCTTAGGTTCGGGTTTGGACGGGGAGCTGTTTTTT
TRBV9,TRBJ2-7,-,-,CASSPLVGTYEQYF,TGTGCCAGCAGCCCACTCGTCGGCACCTACGAGCAGTACTTC
TRBV6-5,TRBJ2-7,-,TRBD2,CASSYGGRPNSYEQYF,TGTGCCAGCAGTTACGGCGGGAGGCCCAACTCCTACGAGCAGTACTTC
TRBV5-1,TRBJ2-3,-,TRBD2,CASSTQAGGVSDTQYF,TGCGCCAGCAGCACTCAAGCGGGAGGTGTTTCAGATACGCAGTATTTT
TRBV4-2,TRBJ2-2,-,-,CASSRQGAENTGELFF,TGTGCCAGCAGCCGGCAGGGCGCGGAGAACACCGGGGAGCTGTTTTTT
TRBV7-3,TRBJ1-1,-,TRBD1,CASSLEAGTGTFF,TGTGCCAGCAGCTTAGAAGCCGGGACAGGGACTTTCTTT
TRBV5-1,TRBJ2-1,once,-,CASSLGGASSYNEQFF,TGCGCCAGCAGCTTGGGCGGGGCGAGCTCCTACAATGAGCAGTTCTTC
TRBV6-5,TRBJ1-3,-,-,CASSPTGLSGNTIYF,TGTGCCAGCAGCCCCACCGGGCTATCGGGAAACACCATATATTTT
TRBV30,TRBJ2-1,-,-,CAWSVVLGHEQFF,TGTGCCTGGAGTGTAGTCCTAGGTCATGAGCAGTTCTTC
TRBV19,TRBJ1-1,-,-,CASSLTWGETEAFF,TGTGCCAGTAGCTTGACGTGGGGCGAGACTGAAGCTTTCTTT
TRBV10-3,TRBJ2-2,-,-,CAISESLGTGELFF,TGTGCCATCAGTGAGTCACTAGGGACCGGGGAGCTGTTTTTT
TRBV28,TRBJ2-7,-,-,CASGGGGYEQYF,TGTGCCAGCGGAGGGGGGGGCTACGAGCAGTACTTC
TRBV28,TRBJ2-2,-,-,CASSFRPGELFF,TGTGCCAGCAGTTTCCGCCCCGGGGAGCTGTTTTTT
TRBV7-8,TRBJ1-2,-,-,CASSFSDTAYGYTF,TGTGCCAGCAGCTTCTCGGACACAGCCTATGGCTACACCTTC
TRBV18,TRBJ1-4,-,-,CASSPGLREKLFF,TGTGCCAGCTCACCGGGCCTACGGGAAAAACTGTTTTTT
TRBV2,TRBJ1-2,few,TRBD1,CASGTGVYGYTF,TGTGCCAGCGGTACAGGGGTCTATGGCTACACCTTC
TRBV5-4,TRBJ2-7,-,TRBD1,CASSMGQGQGAEQYF,TGTGCCAGCAGCATGGGACAGGGTCAGGGTGCCGAGCAGTACTTC
TRBV19,TRBJ1-2,once,-,CASSITGLLYGYTF,TGTGCCAGTAGTATTACAGGCCTACTCTATGGCTACACCTTC
TRBV29-1,TRBJ2-1,-,TRBD2,CSVLLAGGPVTYNEQFF,TGCAGCGTTCTCCTAGCGGGAGGGCCGGTAACCTACAATGAGCAGTTCTTC
TRBV18,TRBJ2-7,-,-,CASSTTGYEQYF,TGTGCCAGCTCAACTACAGGGTACGAGCAGTACTTC
TRBV5-5,TRBJ2-6,-,-,CASSLISSGANVLTF,TGTGCCAGCAGCTTGATCAGCTCTGGGGCCAACGTCCTGACTTTC
TRBV5-1,TRBJ2-1,-,TRBD2,CASRPTSGGIQEQFF,TGCGCCAGCCGACCGACTAGCGGGGGGATCCAGGAGCAGTTCTTC
TRBV7-2,TRBJ2-7,-,TRBD1,CASSRNRGMDEQYF,TGTGCCAGCAGCCGGAACAGGGGGATGGACGAGCAGTACTTC
TRBV18,TRBJ1-5,-,-,CASSPSGPGQPQHF,TGTGCCAGCTCACCATCAGGCCCTGGTCAGCCCCAGCATTTT
TRBV28,TRBJ2-1,-,-,CASSLNLDRFF,TGTGCCAGCAGTTTAAACTTAGATCGGTTCTTC
TRBV5-1,TRBJ2-7,-,TRBD1,CASSPPGTGFAYEQYF,TGCGCCAGCAGCCCCCCCGGGACAGGGTTTGCCTACGAGCAGTACTTC